This T cell receptor (beta chain) appears in the sequencing data of a study of metastatic and nonmetastatic thyroid tumors. On the study more broadly: A comparison of repertoires was made across blood and tumor or nodule tissue from malignant and benign thyroid patients.

Among the patients, none had received any treatment before thyroid surgery. Findings of the study overall: A significant increase in TCR beta diversity was reportedly seen in malignant thyroid tumors relative to benign nodules, in blood and tumor.

The CDR3 spans 15 residues. The V end lost 1 base, the J end lost 2 bases, and 14 bases lay between the germline ends. Per the germline V gene, CDR1 is DFQATT and CDR2 is SNEGSKA (reference sequence). TCRdb re-analyzed the PCR reads through MiXCR. The sample has tens of thousands of clones, about 15% seen once. This clone appeared many times. The antigen is not known. V and J are TRBV20-1 and TRBJ1-2; D might be TRBD1 (6 bases). The sample was blood. The clonotype comes from a male donor with papillary thyroid cancer or a benign thyroid nodule (not recorded which). Some clones in this sample may be carry-over from other donors' samples. As DNA, the CDR3 is TGCAGTGCTAGAGCCACAGGGTCCCTCAACTATGGCTACACCTTC. Translation: CSARATGSLNYGYTF.